This TCR beta chain was obtained from a study of shared clonotypes between healthy human individuals. Study-level findings and limits: Rarefaction curves obtained for sorted subsets showed sequencing incomplete despite large depth.

At a deep level, the assay was run. Repertoires were generated with immunoSEQ multiplex PCR, while TCRdb's copy carries only in-frame clones and drops some. The table shows about 1,800,000 clones, with roughly 94% occurring only once. Naive CD8 cells, CD45RO-negative and positively selected for CCR7, excluded terminally differentiated effector memory CD45RA+ cells. The V end was cut by 11 bases, the J end by 0 bases, with 13 bases between. Germline V gene sequence: CDR1 MDHEN, CDR2 SYDVKM. The CDR3 length is 13 residues. As to this clone: The antigen is unknown.

Sequenced sample: naive CD8+ T cells sorted from blood. The chain carries TRBV28 and TRBJ1-1; no firm D call. This TCR came from a man between 18 and 29 years old in good health. CDR3 protein: CAAQGLMNTEAFF. CDR3 nucleotides: TGTGCCGCTCAAGGGCTCATGAACACTGAAGCTTTCTTT.